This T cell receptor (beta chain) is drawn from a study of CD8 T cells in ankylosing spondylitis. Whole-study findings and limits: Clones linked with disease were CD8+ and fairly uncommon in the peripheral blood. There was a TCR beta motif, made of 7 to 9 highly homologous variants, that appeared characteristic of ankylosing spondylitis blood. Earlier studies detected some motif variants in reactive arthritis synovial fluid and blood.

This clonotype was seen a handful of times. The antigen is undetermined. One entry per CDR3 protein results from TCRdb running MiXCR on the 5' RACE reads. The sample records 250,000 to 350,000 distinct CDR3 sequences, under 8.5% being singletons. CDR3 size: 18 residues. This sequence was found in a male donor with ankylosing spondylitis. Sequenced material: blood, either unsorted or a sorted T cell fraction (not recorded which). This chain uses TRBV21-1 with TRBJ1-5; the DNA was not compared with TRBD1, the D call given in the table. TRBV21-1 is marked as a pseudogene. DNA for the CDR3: TGTGCCAGCAGCTACCCCAGGGGGCGAGGTGGGAGCAATCAGCCCCAGCATTTT. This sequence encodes CASSYPRGRGGSNQPQHF.